Listed here is a single TCR beta chain. The entry originates in a study of blood T cell repertoires in COVID-19. Study background: PBMCs, B-cell-depleted T cells, or T cells provided the cDNA or gDNA that made up the material.

Profiling relied on immunoSEQ multiplex PCR, and the TCRdb table lists in-frame clones only, not all of them. Of hundreds of thousands of clones listed, 75% to 90% were seen once; the top ten hold 0.95% to 1.3%. Cohorts were determined from participant-reported clinical history. Trimming shortened V by 2 bases and J by 0 bases, and 10 bases separated the two germline ends. The CDR3 runs to 15 residues. In germline, CDR1 is MDHEN, CDR2 SYDVKM. Sequencing was done on a sample of PBMCs or T cells enriched from blood (not recorded which). The clonotype was recovered from a man aged 30 to 39 who had recovered from COVID-19. This sequence joins TRBV28 and TRBJ1-1; tentative D call: TRBD1 (5 bases). CDR3 residues: CASSLLGRVNTEAFF. The CDR3 DNA reads TGTGCCAGCAGTTTACTTGGCAGGGTGAACACTGAAGCTTTCTTT.